This passage covers 28 T cell receptor beta chains from one sample sequenced in a study of CD8+ T cells in alopecia areata. Sequencing used cDNA as its template, made by extracting RNA and reverse transcribing it. Using immunoSEQ multiplex PCR, the repertoire was profiled, and TCRdb retains in-frame clones only, with some absent. The sample lists under 300,000 clones, 60% occurring once. Treatment here: oral pan-JAK inhibitor, 5-10 mg twice daily. The sample consisted of CD4+ T cells sorted from blood, taken at approximately week 51, from a patient treated with tofacitinib. The receptor set was obtained from a human donor with alopecia areata.

The V and J genes are TRBV5-6 and TRBJ1-1, with D possibly TRBD1 on 5 matching bases. The CDR3 runs 12 residues. CDR1 and CDR2 from the germline V gene are SGHDT and YYEEEE. The V and J ends lost 0 bases and 10 bases respectively, with 10 bases between them. In DNA, the CDR3 is TGTGCCAGCAGCTTGGGTGGGGGTGCAGCTTTCTTT. It specifies CASSLGGGAAFF.

CDR3 amino acids: CASSPRYDSDTQYF. The DNA for the CDR3 is TGTGCCAGTAGCCCCCGGTACGACTCAGATACGCAGTATTTT. The chain has TRBV19 and TRBJ2-3, with D uncertain. This CDR3 has 14 residues. CDR1 and CDR2 (germline): LNHDA, SQIVND (reference sequence). V was clipped by 6 bases and J by 4 bases, with 14 bases between them.

The chain couples TRBV5-1 to TRBJ2-5; tentatively, D is TRBD1 (6 bases). Trimming stripped 0 bases from V and 2 bases from J, with 11 bases between. CDR1 is SGHRS and CDR2 is YFSETQ in the germline V gene. The CDR3 totals 15 residues. DNA of the CDR3: TGCGCCAGCAGCTTGGCGGGACAAGGTCAAGAGACCCAGTACTTC. Translation gives CASSLAGQGQETQYF.

The rearrangement uses TRBV25-1 and TRBJ1-5; maybe TRBD1 (6 bases). The CDR3 spans 13 residues. CDR1 and CDR2 from the germline V gene are MGHDK and SYGVNS. With 5 bases removed from V and 7 bases from J, the gap between germline ends came to 12 bases. CDR3 in amino acids: CASSFRGGQPQHF. The CDR3 nucleotides read TGTGCCAGCAGTTTCAGGGGAGGACAGCCCCAGCATTTT.

The sample holds one count of this clone. J is TRBJ1-5 and V is TRBV2; D may be TRBD1 (5 bases). V dropped 3 bases and J dropped 2 bases, with 8 bases sitting between them. Germline V gene sequence: CDR1 SNHLY, CDR2 FYNNEI. The CDR3 spans 14 residues. The CDR3 nucleotides read TGTGCCAGCAGTGACAGGGACGGCAATCAGCCCCAGCATTTT. It translates to CASSDRDGNQPQHF.

The chain is built from TRBV29-1 and TRBJ1-1; possible D gene TRBD1, 5 bases. V was pared by 6 bases and J by 1 base, with 15 bases between. Germline CDR1 and CDR2: SQVTM and ANQGSEA. The CDR3 totals 14 residues. This CDR3 is CSVGSGARNTEAFF. CDR3 sequence (DNA): TGCAGCGTGGGGAGCGGGGCCCGGAACACTGAAGCTTTCTTT. The variable domain in full, with the rest retrieved from reference TRBV29-1 and TRBJ1-1, is SAVISQKPSRDICQRGTSLTIQCQVDSQVTMMFWYRQQPGQSLTLIATANQGSEATYESGFVIDKFPISRPNLTFSTLTVSNMSPEDSSIYLCSVGSGARNTEAFFGQGTRLTVV.

This clone occurred a few times. J is TRBJ2-5 and V is TRBV5-1, with 12 bases that match TRBD2. The trim removed 4 bases at V and 5 bases at J, leaving 3 bases unmatched. Germline loops: CDR1 SGHRS, CDR2 YFSETQ. There are 14 residues in the CDR3. The DNA for the CDR3 is TGCGCCAGCAGCCCCGGGACTAGCGGGGAGACCCAGTACTTC. Encoded protein: CASSPGTSGETQYF.

The chain combines TRBV7-2 with TRBJ1-2; 7 bases fit TRBD1. Trimming took 5 bases from V and 1 from J; bases not matched to a gene: 4. Germline CDR1 and CDR2: SGHTA and FQGNSA. This CDR3 region has 14 residues. CDR3 region: CASSNRGNNYGYTF. DNA for the CDR3: TGTGCCAGCAGCAACAGGGGAAATAACTATGGCTACACCTTC. Supplemented by reference TRBV7-2 and TRBJ1-2, the full variable domain reads GAGVSQSPSNKVTEKGKDVELRCDPISGHTALYWYRQSLGQGLEFLIYFQGNSAPDKSGLPSDRFSAERTGGSVSTLTIQRTQQEDSAVYLCASSNRGNNYGYTFGSGTRLTVV.

The chain carries TRBV30 and TRBJ2-7; the match to TRBD2 covers 7 bases. V gave up 5 bases and J gave up 2 bases; unmatched junction bases: 6. Germline CDR1 and CDR2: GTSNPN and SVGIG (reference sequence). This CDR3 has 13 residues. The CDR3 bases are TGTGCCTGGCAGCGGGAACAGACCTACGAGCAGTACTTC. It encodes CAWQREQTYEQYF.

This clone was seen more than once but under ten times. The chain employs TRBV9 and TRBJ2-3; 7 bases fit TRBD2. CDR3 size: 15 residues. CDR1 and CDR2 (germline): SGDLS, YYNGEE. Trimming cost V 0 bases and J 3 bases; bases outside gene matches: 4. DNA for the CDR3: TGTGCCAGCAGCGTAGTAGCTAGCGGTACAGATACGCAGTATTTT. Residues: CASSVVASGTDTQYF.

This clone was observed a handful of times. The chain joins TRBV7-2 to TRBJ2-1; 8 bases are shared with TRBD1. This CDR3 region has 15 residues. The V gene's germline CDR1 is SGHTA and CDR2 FQGNSA. The J segment lost 8 bases and the V segment lost 2 bases, leaving 8 bases of the junction unmatched. The CDR3: CASSLRVTGEHEQFF. As DNA, the CDR3 is TGTGCCAGCAGCTTAAGGGTGACAGGGGAACATGAGCAGTTCTTC. The full variable domain, its missing parts supplied by reference TRBV7-2 and TRBJ2-1, is GAGVSQSPSNKVTEKGKDVELRCDPISGHTALYWYRQSLGQGLEFLIYFQGNSAPDKSGLPSDRFSAERTGGSVSTLTIQRTQQEDSAVYLCASSLRVTGEHEQFFGPGTRLTVL.

This clone showed up just a few times. The chain has TRBV5-1 and TRBJ2-6; tentatively, D is TRBD2 (6 bases). V shed 1 base and J shed 1 base, with 15 bases lying between them. This CDR3 is built from 18 residues. CDR1 and CDR2 (germline): SGHRS, YFSETQ. The CDR3 DNA follows: TGCGCCAGCAGCTTGACTGGGGGGTGCGGATCTGGGGCCAACGTCCTGACTTTC. As protein: CASSLTGGCGSGANVLTF.

V usage is TRBV6-5 and J usage is TRBJ1-1; 7 nucleotides align to TRBD1. Trimming took 4 bases from V and 7 from J; bases not matched to a gene: 9. The CDR3 runs 14 residues. Looked up from germline, CDR1 is MNHEY and CDR2 is SVGAGI. Here the CDR3 DNA reads TGTGCCAGCAGTTGGGACAGTCTAGGGGGTGAAGCTTTCTTT. Translated: CASSWDSLGGEAFF.

This rearrangement joins TRBV29-1 to TRBJ1-5; 9 bases match TRBD1. The length of the CDR3 is 13 residues. CDR1 is SQVTM, CDR2 ANQGSEA, per germline. The ends lost 6 bases at V and 2 bases at J; junction bases unmatched: 2. The CDR3 sequence is CSVGTGRNQPQHF. The CDR3, as DNA: TGCAGCGTAGGGACAGGGCGCAATCAGCCCCAGCATTTT. Full variable domain (missing parts from reference TRBV29-1 and TRBJ1-5): SAVISQKPSRDICQRGTSLTIQCQVDSQVTMMFWYRQQPGQSLTLIATANQGSEATYESGFVIDKFPISRPNLTFSTLTVSNMSPEDSSIYLCSVGTGRNQPQHFGDGTRLSIL.

This clone was counted a few times. The V and J genes are TRBV5-6 and TRBJ2-7; D remains ambiguous. Germline V gene data show CDR1 as SGHDT and CDR2 as YYEEEE. V lost 3 bases and J 0 bases, leaving 10 bases between the germline ends. This CDR3 is 14 amino acids long. DNA for the CDR3: TGTGCCAGCAGCTCGGGCAGTAGCTCCTACGAGCAGTACTTC. It codes for CASSSGSSSYEQYF.

The chain has TRBV4-1 and TRBJ2-5; 10 bases are shared with TRBD1. V lost 3 bases and J lost 5; bases outside the gene matches: 3. The CDR3 sequence is 14 residues long. Germline V CDR1 and CDR2: MGHRA, YSYEKL. CDR3 bases: TGCGCCAGCAGCCATCGGGACAGGGGTGAGACCCAGTACTTC. Its protein is CASSHRDRGETQYF.

The chain joins TRBV2 to TRBJ2-2, with D hard to call. Germline values: CDR1 SNHLY, CDR2 FYNNEI. V shed 5 bases and J shed 7 bases, with 5 bases lying between them. The CDR3 length is 11 residues. This CDR3 is CASSSYGELFF. The DNA of the CDR3 is TGTGCCAGCAGTTCCTACGGGGAGCTGTTTTTT.

The chain employs TRBV5-4 and TRBJ1-6; TRBD1 is a possible D gene (5 bases). The CDR3 loop spans 13 amino acids. Deletions cut 4 bases from V and 8 bases from J, with 10 bases between. Germline V lookup: CDR1 SGHNT, CDR2 YYREEE (reference sequence). CDR3 in amino acids: CASSPGLDSPLHF. The CDR3 bases are TGTGCCAGCAGCCCAGGGTTAGATTCACCCCTCCACTTT.

V usage is TRBV9 and J usage is TRBJ2-5; perhaps D is TRBD1 or TRBD2 (6 bases each). This CDR3 contains 14 residues. Trimming shortened V by 3 bases and J by 5 bases, and 14 bases separated the two germline ends. From germline, CDR1 is SGDLS and CDR2 YYNGEE. The CDR3 loop is CASSAGAALETQYF. In nucleotides, the CDR3 is TGTGCCAGCAGCGCGGGGGCCGCGTTGGAGACCCAGTACTTC.

The gene calls are TRBV6-5 and TRBJ2-3; 9 positions agree with TRBD2. The germline V gene has CDR1 MNHEY and CDR2 SVGAGI. The CDR3 runs 12 residues. With 6 bases clipped from V and 13 bases from J, the junction kept 8 bases outside the gene matches. This CDR3 is CASRPPGLAEYF. The CDR3, as DNA: TGTGCCAGCAGACCTCCGGGACTAGCAGAGTATTTT.

J is TRBJ1-2 and V is TRBV30; a possible D gene is TRBD1 (6 bases). Germline V lookup: CDR1 GTSNPN, CDR2 SVGIG (reference sequence). This CDR3 contains 15 residues. Trimming pared 0 bases from V and 5 bases from J, leaving 16 bases between. The CDR3 DNA follows: TGTGCCTGGAGTGTACCGGTACAGGGCCGGTATGGCTACACCTTC. Translating gives CAWSVPVQGRYGYTF. Based on the CDR3 plus reference TRBV30 and TRBJ1-2, the full variable domain is SQTIHQWPATLVQPVGSPLSLECTVEGTSNPNLYWYRQAAGRGLQLLFYSVGIGQISSEVPQNLSASRPQDRQFILSSKKLLLSDSGFYLCAWSVPVQGRYGYTFGSGTRLTVV.

The J gene is TRBJ1-1, the V gene TRBV29-1; possible D gene TRBD1, 5 bases. Trimming cost V 4 bases and J 12 bases, with 12 bases left between them. The germline gives CDR1 SQVTM, CDR2 ANQGSEA. The CDR3 totals 10 residues. The CDR3 sequence: CSVASGGSFF. CDR3 DNA: TGCAGCGTTGCTTCGGGGGGGTCTTTCTTT.

Points on this clone: The identical CDR3 is also encoded by other nucleotide sequences in the sample. The chain links TRBV6-5 to TRBJ1-1, with D hard to call. Germline assignment: CDR1 MNHEY and CDR2 SVGAGI. The CDR3 consists of 13 residues. Trimming took off 0 bases at V and 4 bases at J, with 6 bases between the two ends. This CDR3 is CASSYSRGTEAFF. The CDR3 DNA reads TGTGCCAGCAGTTACTCGCGGGGCACTGAAGCTTTCTTT.

The chain couples TRBV4-1 to TRBJ1-3; D ambiguous. Germline CDR1 and CDR2: MGHRA and YSYEKL. This CDR3 is built from 15 residues. V lost 4 bases to trimming and J lost 0 bases, with 10 bases between them. The CDR3 loop reads CASSRTGDSGNTIYF. Written as DNA, the CDR3 is TGCGCCAGCAGCCGTACCGGGGACTCTGGAAACACCATATATTTT.

This clone was detected many times. The chain links TRBV6-5 to TRBJ2-7; the match to TRBD2 covers 9 bases. From germline, CDR1 is MNHEY and CDR2 SVGAGI. The J segment lost 6 bases and the V segment lost 6 bases, leaving 12 bases of the junction unmatched. This CDR3 is 15 amino acids long. CDR3: CASSSTSGLAAEQYF. As DNA, the CDR3 is TGTGCCAGCAGCTCGACCTCGGGACTAGCTGCCGAGCAGTACTTC.

This clone has just a few counts. V and J are TRBV30 and TRBJ2-5; maybe TRBD2 (7 bases). CDR3 length equals 14 residues. Germline V gene data show CDR1 as GTSNPN and CDR2 as SVGIG (reference sequence). V lost 5 bases, J lost 2 bases, and 15 bases lay in between. The CDR3 spells CAWGRGARQETQYF. In DNA, the CDR3 is TGTGCCTGGGGGAGGGGGGCGAGACAAGAGACCCAGTACTTC. Together with reference TRBV30 and TRBJ2-5, the CDR3 gives the full variable domain: SQTIHQWPATLVQPVGSPLSLECTVEGTSNPNLYWYRQAAGRGLQLLFYSVGIGQISSEVPQNLSASRPQDRQFILSSKKLLLSDSGFYLCAWGRGARQETQYFGPGTRLLVL.

V gene TRBV30 combines with J gene TRBJ2-1; D not resolved. This CDR3 has 11 amino acids. Germline V CDR1 and CDR2: GTSNPN, SVGIG (reference sequence). The V and J ends lost 4 bases and 4 bases respectively, with 5 bases between them. CDR3 bases: TGTGCCTGGATCTTGTACAATGAGCAGTTCTTC. It specifies CAWILYNEQFF.

The sample holds a few counts of this clone. V usage is TRBV29-1 and J usage is TRBJ2-5; 10 bases are shared with TRBD1. Trimming took 7 bases from V and 5 from J; bases not matched to a gene: 7. The germline V gene encodes CDR1 SQVTM and CDR2 ANQGSEA. The CDR3 totals 13 residues. The CDR3 protein is CSARDRGSETQYF. In DNA, the CDR3 is TGCAGCGCTAGGGACAGGGGATCGGAGACCCAGTACTTC.